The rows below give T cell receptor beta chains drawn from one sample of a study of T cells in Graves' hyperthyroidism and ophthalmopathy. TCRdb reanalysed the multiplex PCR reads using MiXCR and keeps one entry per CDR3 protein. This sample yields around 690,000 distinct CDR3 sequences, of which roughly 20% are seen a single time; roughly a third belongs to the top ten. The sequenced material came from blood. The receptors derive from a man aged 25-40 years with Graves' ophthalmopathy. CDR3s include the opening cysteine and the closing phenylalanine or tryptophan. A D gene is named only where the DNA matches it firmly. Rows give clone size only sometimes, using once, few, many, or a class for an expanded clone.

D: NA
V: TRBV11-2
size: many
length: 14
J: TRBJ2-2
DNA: TGTGCCAGCAGCTTCGAGTGGAACACCGGGGAGCTGTTTTTT
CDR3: CASSFEWNTGELFF

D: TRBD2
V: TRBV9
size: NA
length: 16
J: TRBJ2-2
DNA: TGTGCCAGCAGCGCCGGGACTAGCGGCAACACCGGGGAGCTGTTTTTT
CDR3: CASSAGTSGNTGELFF

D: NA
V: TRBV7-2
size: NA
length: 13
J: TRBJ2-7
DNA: TGTGCCAGCAGCTTAGGGACATCTGACGAGCAGTACTTC
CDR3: CASSLGTSDEQYF

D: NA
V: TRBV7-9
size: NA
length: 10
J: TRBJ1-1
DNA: TGTGCCAGCAGCTTTAATCCGGCTTTCTTT
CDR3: CASSFNPAFF

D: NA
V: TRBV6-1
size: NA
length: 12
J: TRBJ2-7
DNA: TGTGCCAGCAGTGCGGTAGAAGATCGGCAGTACTTC
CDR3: CASSAVEDRQYF

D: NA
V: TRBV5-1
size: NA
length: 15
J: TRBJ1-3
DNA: TGCGCCAGCAGAGAATCGCAGGGGCTTGGAAACACCATATATTTT
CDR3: CASRESQGLGNTIYF

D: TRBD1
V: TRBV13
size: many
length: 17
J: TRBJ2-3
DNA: TGTGCCAGCAGCTTAGAGGCAGGGGGCCTTCGCACAGATACGCAGTATTTT
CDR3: CASSLEAGGLRTDTQYF

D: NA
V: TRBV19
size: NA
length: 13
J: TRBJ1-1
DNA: TGTGCCAGTAGTCCCCGAGAAGAGGCAGGAGCTTTCTTT
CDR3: CASSPREEAGAFF

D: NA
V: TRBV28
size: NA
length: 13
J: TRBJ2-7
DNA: TGTGCCAGCAGTCCACGGGGCAGGTACGAGCAGTACTTC
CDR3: CASSPRGRYEQYF

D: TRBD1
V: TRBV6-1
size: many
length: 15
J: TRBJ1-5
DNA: TGTGCCAGCAGCCCCACAGGGGTCCGGATGCAGCCCCAGCATTTT
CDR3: CASSPTGVRMQPQHF

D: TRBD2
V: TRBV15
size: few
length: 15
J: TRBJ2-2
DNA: TGTGCCACATCCCATGCTAGCGGGTATACCGGGGAGCTGTTTTTT
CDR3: CATSHASGYTGELFF

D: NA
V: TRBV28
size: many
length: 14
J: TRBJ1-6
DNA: TGTGCCAGCAGTGAAGGGGTAACGGATTCACCCCTCCACTTT
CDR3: CASSEGVTDSPLHF

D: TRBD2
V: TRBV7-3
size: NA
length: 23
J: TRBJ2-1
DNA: TGTGCCAGCAGCTTAATATTCCATAATATTACCGGGACTAGCGGGAGACACTACAATGAGCAGTTCTTC
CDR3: CASSLIFHNITGTSGRHYNEQFF

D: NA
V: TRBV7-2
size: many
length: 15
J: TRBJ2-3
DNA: TGTGCCAGCAGCTTAAACAGCTTATCTGCAGATACGCAGTATTTT
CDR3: CASSLNSLSADTQYF

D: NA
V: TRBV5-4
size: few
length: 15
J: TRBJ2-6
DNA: TGTGCCAGCAGCTGGACCAGCTCTGGGGCCAACGTCCTGACTTTC
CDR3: CASSWTSSGANVLTF

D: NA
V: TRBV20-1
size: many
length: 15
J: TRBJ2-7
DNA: TGCAGTGCTAGAGATCGGTTATATAGCGGATACGAGCAGTACTTC
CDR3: CSARDRLYSGYEQYF

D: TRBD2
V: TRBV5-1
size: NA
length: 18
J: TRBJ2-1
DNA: TGCGCCAGCAGCTTGGAATCTAGCGGATACCACTCCTACAATGAGCAGTTCTTC
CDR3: CASSLESSGYHSYNEQFF

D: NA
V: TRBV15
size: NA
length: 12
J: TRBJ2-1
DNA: TGTGCCACCAGCAGAGATCTCAATGAGCAGTTCTTC
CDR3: CATSRDLNEQFF

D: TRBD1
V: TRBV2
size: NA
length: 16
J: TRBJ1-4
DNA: TGTGCCAGCAGCCTACAGGGGGCCTCAACTAATGAAAAACTGTTTTTT
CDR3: CASSLQGASTNEKLFF

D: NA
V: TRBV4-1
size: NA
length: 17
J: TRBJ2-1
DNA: TGCGCCAGCAGCCAAGAGTCGGCCGCGAGGCTCTTAGATGAGCAGTTCTTC
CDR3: CASSQESAARLLDEQFF

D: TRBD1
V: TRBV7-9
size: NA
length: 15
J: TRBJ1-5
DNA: TGTGCCAGCAGCATACAGGGGGGGAGCAATCAGCCCCAGCATTTT
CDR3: CASSIQGGSNQPQHF

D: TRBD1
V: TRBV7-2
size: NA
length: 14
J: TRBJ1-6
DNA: TGTGCCAGCAGTTACAGGGGCGGAGGTTCACCCCTCCACTTT
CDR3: CASSYRGGGSPLHF

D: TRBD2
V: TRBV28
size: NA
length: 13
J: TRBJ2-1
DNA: TGTGCCAGCAGTAAAGGGACTAGCGGGAGAGCGTTCTTC
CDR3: CASSKGTSGRAFF

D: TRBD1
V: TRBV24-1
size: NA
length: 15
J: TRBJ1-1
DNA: TGTGCCACCAGTGATTCCCGGACAGGTTACACTGAAGCTTTCTTT
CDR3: CATSDSRTGYTEAFF

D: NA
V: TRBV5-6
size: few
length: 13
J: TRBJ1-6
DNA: TGTGCCAGCAGCTTGAGGGATAATTCACCCCTCCACTTT
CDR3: CASSLRDNSPLHF

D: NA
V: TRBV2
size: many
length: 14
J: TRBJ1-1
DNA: TGTGCCAGCTATCCAGGAGGAATGAACACTGAAGCTTTCTTT
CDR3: CASYPGGMNTEAFF

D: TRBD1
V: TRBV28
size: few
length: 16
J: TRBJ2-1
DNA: TGTGCCAGCAGTACCCCCGGGACAGGGGGCTACAATGAGCAGTTCTTC
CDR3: CASSTPGTGGYNEQFF

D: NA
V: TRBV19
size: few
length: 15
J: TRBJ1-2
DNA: TGTGCCAGTTTGCCCGGGTCAAGATCTAACTATGGCTACACCTTC
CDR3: CASLPGSRSNYGYTF

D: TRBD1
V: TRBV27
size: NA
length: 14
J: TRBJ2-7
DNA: TGTGCCAGCAGCCCCGGGACAGGGATTAAGGAGCAGTACTTC
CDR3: CASSPGTGIKEQYF

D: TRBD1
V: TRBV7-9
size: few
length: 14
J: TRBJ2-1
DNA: TGTGCCAGCAGGTTGGGACAGGGGAACAATGAGCAGTTCTTC
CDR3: CASRLGQGNNEQFF

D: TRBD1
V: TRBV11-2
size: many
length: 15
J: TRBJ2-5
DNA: TGTGCCAGCAGCTCCGTACCACAGGGGCGAGAGACCCAGTACTTC
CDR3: CASSSVPQGRETQYF

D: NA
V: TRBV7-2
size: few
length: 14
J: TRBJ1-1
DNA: TGTGCCAGCAGCTTAGTTTATCTGCAGAGTGAAGCTTTCTTT
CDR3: CASSLVYLQSEAFF

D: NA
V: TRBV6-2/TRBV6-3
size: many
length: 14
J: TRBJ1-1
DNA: TGTGCCAGCAGTTACATCAGGGGGAACACTGAAGCTTTCTTT
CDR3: CASSYIRGNTEAFF

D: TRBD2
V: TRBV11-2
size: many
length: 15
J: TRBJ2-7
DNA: TGTGCCAGCAGCTTCTTCAAGCGGGAGGGCTACGAGCAGTACTTC
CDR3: CASSFFKREGYEQYF

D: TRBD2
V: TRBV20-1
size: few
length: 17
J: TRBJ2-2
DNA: TGCAGTGCTCCCCTCCACGAGGGGAGGGCCTACACCGGGGAGCTGTTTTTT
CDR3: CSAPLHEGRAYTGELFF

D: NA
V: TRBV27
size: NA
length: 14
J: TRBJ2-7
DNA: TGTGCCAGCAGTCCCGACACGAGCTCCTACGAGCAGTACTTC
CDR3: CASSPDTSSYEQYF

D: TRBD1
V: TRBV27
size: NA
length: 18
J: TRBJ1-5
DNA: TGTGCCAGCAGTTTATGGGGCCCGACAGGGGCAACCAATCAGCCCCAGCATTTT
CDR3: CASSLWGPTGATNQPQHF

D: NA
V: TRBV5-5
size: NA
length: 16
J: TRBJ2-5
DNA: TGTGCCAGCAGCTTGGGGGGGCAGGGGCCCCAAGAGACCCAGTACTTC
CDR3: CASSLGGQGPQETQYF

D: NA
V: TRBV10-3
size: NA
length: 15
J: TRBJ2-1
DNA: TGTGCCATCAGTGAGTCCAGGGACGGGAATGGTGAGCAGTTCTTC
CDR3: CAISESRDGNGEQFF

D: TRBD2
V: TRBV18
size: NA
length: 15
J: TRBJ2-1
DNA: TGTGCCAGCCCACCACCTAGCGGAAGCTACAATGAGCAGTTCTTC
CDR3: CASPPPSGSYNEQFF

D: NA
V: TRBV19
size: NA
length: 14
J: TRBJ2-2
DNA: TGTGCCAGTAGTATCCTGGGGTTCCCCGGGGAGCTGTTTTTT
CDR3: CASSILGFPGELFF

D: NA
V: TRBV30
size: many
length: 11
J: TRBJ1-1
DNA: TGTGCCTGGACTAGGAGCACTGAAGCTTTCTTT
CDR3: CAWTRSTEAFF

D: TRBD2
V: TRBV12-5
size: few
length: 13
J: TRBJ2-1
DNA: TGTGCTAGTGGTTCGGGACTAGTAAATGAGCAGTTCTTC
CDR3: CASGSGLVNEQFF

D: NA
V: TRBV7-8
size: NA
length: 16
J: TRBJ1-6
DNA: TGTGCCAGCAGCTTAAGACCCCGGAATGCTAATTCACCCCTCCACTTT
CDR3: CASSLRPRNANSPLHF

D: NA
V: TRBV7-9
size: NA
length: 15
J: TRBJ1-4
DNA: TGTGCCAGCGCGTCACTCCGGGACGGAAATGGAAAACTGTTTTTT
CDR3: CASASLRDGNGKLFF

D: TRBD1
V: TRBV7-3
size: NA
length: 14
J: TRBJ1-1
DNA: TGTGCCAGCAGCTCCACAGGGGTCGGGTCTGAAGCTTTCTTT
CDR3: CASSSTGVGSEAFF

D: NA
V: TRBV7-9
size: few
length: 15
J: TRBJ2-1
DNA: TGTGCCAGCAGCTTAGTTGGGACATTTAACAATGAGCAGTTCTTC
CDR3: CASSLVGTFNNEQFF

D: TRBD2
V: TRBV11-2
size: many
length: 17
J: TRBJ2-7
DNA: TGTGCCAGCAGCTTACCCTTGGGACTAGCGGAAACCTACGAGCAGTACTTC
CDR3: CASSLPLGLAETYEQYF